The present T cell receptor beta chain was sequenced within a study of response to subunit inactivated influenza vaccine (dated by TCRdb to 2016 to 2019). In terms of the full investigation: To follow how T cells responded to a trivalent subunit inactivated influenza vaccine, the researchers relied on deep quantitative profiling of the T cell receptor repertoire.

V is pruned by 1 base and J by 4 bases, leaving 5 bases of the junction without a gene match. The CDR3 goes from the cysteine to the phenylalanine over 15 residues. Kept here is only the CDR3 DNA, which spans 45 bases and is read in frame from base 1. Overall results and qualifications from the work: The authors suggested that each seasonal influenza vaccination may recruit only a limited number of new T cells.

The library was obtained by RT-PCR. This sample was sequenced with an Illumina HiSeq 2500. In-frame beta chains were kept once TCRdb had trimmed the public reads at Q25 with fastp and called clones with MiXCR. Every distinct CDR3 protein forms one entry, paired with its most common genes and DNA. In all, the sample holds about 540,000 distinct CDR3 sequences, and under 30% of those were seen once. 2.5% to 3.5% of the sample is taken by the ten largest. This clonotype appeared a few times. Its antigen target is currently unknown. Per-nucleotide qualities are absent, and no much larger clonotype sits a single base away. The same data also went into a second study, on T cells expressing NK-cell markers. The second paper states: The TCR beta cDNA libraries were made using 5'RACE template switching, a step that added both a universal primer site and unique molecular identifiers. In sorted CD3+CD56+NKG2C+, CD3+CD56+NKG2C- and CD3+CD56-NKG2C+ T-cell subsets from about 8 donors, TCR beta-chain repertoires were profiled. Among the eight sequenced donors, seven were HCMV-seropositive and one was HCMV-seronegative. In several experiments an anti-gammadeltaTCR antibody was added to restrict sorting to alphabetaTCR-expressing T cells. For several donors, the dominant CD3+CD56+NKG2C+ clonotypes were among the top 10 CD8+ clonotypes and accounted for about 1.0-7.0% of CD8+ T cells. Those dominant clonotypes were again the most abundant among CD3+CD56-NKG2C+ cells in a handful of donors, at about 25-60.1%. Whether the expanded NKG2C-expressing T cell clones were specific for HCMV antigens was left unclear. Randomly selected healthy volunteers, three men and five women, were used as the eight sequenced donors. To determine HCMV serostatus, a commercial ELISA kit was used to detect HCMV-specific IgG in serum. Ficoll density gradient centrifugation was used to isolate peripheral blood mononuclear cells from blood. Magnetic immunoseparation with Miltenyi isolation kits was used to isolate CD4+ and CD8+ T cells from PBMC. Synthesis of cDNA was primed from the TCR beta constant segment and was followed by two consecutive PCR amplification steps. Libraries were sequenced as 2 x 150 bp reads on Illumina HiSeq 2000/2500, MiSeq or NextSeq. Reads were demultiplexed and grouped by UMI with MIGEC, and clonotypes were assembled and quantified with MiTCR. To exclude erroneous sequences, only TCR cDNA sequences supported by at least two reads were retained. The tcR package was used for downstream repertoire analysis, and clonotypes were matched between fractions using CDR3 nucleotide sequence together with V segment. Antigen specificity was annotated against VDJdb with VDJmatch, allowing one amino acid substitution in CDR3.

The TCR comes from a middle-aged man who received an inactivated influenza vaccine. Donor details come from another sample of the same person, matched by shared clones. The rearrangement combines TRBV12-3 or TRBV12-4 with TRBJ2-5; TRBD2 aligns with 8 central bases. Source: CD4+ T cells sorted from PBMCs, taken about 11 days after vaccination. The nucleotide sequence reads TGTGCCAGCAGTTTAGGGGACCTAGCGGGAGAGACCCAGTACTTC. This yields the protein CASSLGDLAGETQYF.